What follows are 26 T cell receptor beta chains derived from one specimen sequenced in a study of blood T cell repertoires in COVID-19. TCRdb keeps only in-frame clones here, not all; method: immunoSEQ multiplex PCR. The sample includes 150,000 to 200,000 clones, approximately 92% of them seen just once. The sample consisted of peripheral blood. The receptor set was obtained from a man over 45 with acute or convalescent COVID-19.

The chain combines TRBV6-5 with TRBJ2-7, with 8 bases identical to TRBD2. The CDR3 length is 15 residues. Unmatched junction bases numbered 5, after V lost 0 bases and J lost 4 bases. Germline V gene lookup returns CDR1 MNHEY and CDR2 SVGAGI. CDR3 DNA: TGTGCCAGCAGTTACTCTGGACTAGCCGGGTACGAGCAGTACTTC. Protein product: CASSYSGLAGYEQYF.

This clone was counted once. The chain couples TRBV30 to TRBJ1-1; 7 nucleotides align to TRBD1. The CDR3 is 13 amino acids. Trimming took 4 bases from V and 4 from J; bases not matched to a gene: 6. CDR1 and CDR2 (germline): GTSNPN, SVGIG (reference sequence). CDR3 sequence (DNA): TGTGCCTGGAACACAGGGGCCGGCACTGAAGCTTTCTTT. It specifies CAWNTGAGTEAFF.

This clone showed up just once. V and J are TRBV28 and TRBJ1-6; tentative D call: TRBD1 (5 bases). Trimming removed 4 bases at V and 8 bases at J, with 6 bases between. CDR3 length: 12 residues. The germline gives CDR1 MDHEN, CDR2 SYDVKM. The CDR3 here is CASSSGDSPLHF. The CDR3 DNA reads TGTGCCAGCAGTTCGGGGGATTCACCCCTCCACTTT.

A single count supports this clone. The J gene is TRBJ1-1, the V gene TRBV6-5, with 11 bases that match TRBD1. V lost 0 bases, J lost 9 bases, and 0 bases stayed unmatched. Germline CDR1 MNHEY, CDR2 SVGAGI. The CDR3 extends over 13 amino acids. CDR3 protein: CASSYSDRGQAFF. The CDR3 DNA sequence: TGTGCCAGCAGTTACTCGGACAGGGGGCAAGCTTTCTTT.

The chain couples TRBV15 to TRBJ1-5; D is unresolved. The CDR3 is made up of 14 amino acids. Germline CDR1 reads LNHNV; CDR2 reads YYDKDF (reference sequence). The germline V and J ends were trimmed by 1 base and 1 base, with 5 bases remaining between them. CDR3 in amino acids: CATSRGHSNQPQHF. The DNA of the CDR3 is TGTGCCACCAGCAGAGGACACAGCAATCAGCCCCAGCATTTT.

The sample holds one count of this clone. V usage is TRBV3-1 (or the pseudogene TRBV3-2) and J usage is TRBJ2-7, with a weak D call TRBD1 (5 bases). V lost 1 base and J 7 bases, leaving 11 bases between the germline ends. Looked up from germline, CDR1 is LGHDT and CDR2 is YNNKEL (reference sequence). The length of the CDR3 is 13 residues. The CDR3, as DNA: TGTGCCAGCAGCCAAGGACACCCAGGGGAGCAGTACTTC. Amino acids: CASSQGHPGEQYF.

Worth noting for this clone: At the DNA level, this CDR3 is encoded by other sequences in the same sample as well. The chain uses TRBV2 and TRBJ2-3; TRBD2 aligns across 13 bases. Germline V CDR1 and CDR2: SNHLY, FYNNEI. Unmatched junction bases numbered 5, after V lost 0 bases and J lost 2 bases. CDR3 size: 18 residues. CDR3 amino acids: CASSEARLAGGLTDTQYF. CDR3 in DNA: TGTGCCAGCAGTGAAGCTCGACTAGCGGGGGGCCTCACAGATACGCAGTATTTT. The entire variable domain, with the rest obtained from reference TRBV2 and TRBJ2-3, is as follows: EPEVTQTPSHQVTQMGQEVILRCVPISNHLYFYWYRQILGQKVEFLVSFYNNEISEKSEIFDDQFSVERPDGSNFTLKIRSTKLEDSAMYFCASSEARLAGGLTDTQYFGPGTRLTVL.

The DNA for the CDR3 is TGTGCCAGCAGCTTCGCATCTATGGCAGATACGCAGTATTTT. Amino acid sequence: CASSFASMADTQYF. The chain uses TRBV13 and TRBJ2-3; no clear D gene. CDR3 size: 14 residues. Trimming removed 3 bases at V and 4 bases at J, with 11 bases between. Germline V lookup: CDR1 PRHDT, CDR2 FYEKMQ (reference sequence).

The chain employs TRBV6-6 and TRBJ1-5, with D perhaps matching TRBD1 (5 bases). The CDR3 length is 14 residues. Germline loops: CDR1 MNHNY, CDR2 SVGAGI (reference sequence). V was pared by 6 bases and J by 7 bases, with 16 bases between. The CDR3 nucleotides are TGTGCCAGCAGCCACGGGGGGTTAGGGCAGCCCCAGCATTTT. Protein product: CASSHGGLGQPQHF.

The V gene is TRBV6-2 or TRBV6-3, the J gene TRBJ1-5; the D gene is possibly TRBD1 (6 bases). The CDR3 runs to 16 residues. Between the trimmed V and J ends, which lost 6 bases and 0 bases, there was a span of 15 bases. CDR1 MNHEY and CDR2 SVGEGT come from the germline V gene. Written as DNA, the CDR3 is TGTGCCAGCAGCTCCGACAGGCCTTATAGCAATCAGCCCCAGCATTTT. Translated: CASSSDRPYSNQPQHF.

The chain carries TRBV14 and TRBJ1-5; D is possibly TRBD1 (5 bases). There are 15 residues in the CDR3. The V and J ends lost 7 bases and 0 bases respectively, with 13 bases between them. Germline CDR1 SGHDN, CDR2 FVKESK. DNA for the CDR3: TGTGCCAGCAACGATGACAGTCTTAGCAATCAGCCCCAGCATTTT. Translating gives CASNDDSLSNQPQHF.

The rearrangement uses TRBV19 and TRBJ2-1, with 15 positions matching TRBD2. V lost 5 bases to trimming and J lost 6 bases; unmatched junction nucleotides: 8. The CDR3 spans 17 residues. Germline values: CDR1 LNHDA, CDR2 SQIVND (reference sequence). The CDR3 reads CASSEASGLAGGNEQFF. CDR3 nucleotides: TGTGCCAGTAGTGAGGCGTCGGGACTAGCGGGAGGCAATGAGCAGTTCTTC.

This clone was recorded only once. The gene calls are TRBV28 and TRBJ1-6; no clear D gene. V lost 2 bases and J 7 bases, leaving 9 bases between the germline ends. There are 14 residues in the CDR3. Germline V gives CDR1 MDHEN, CDR2 SYDVKM. The CDR3 spells CASSLERRNSPLHF. The CDR3 DNA reads TGTGCCAGCAGTTTAGAACGGAGAAATTCACCCCTCCACTTT.

V gene TRBV5-1 combines with J gene TRBJ1-2; D might be TRBD1 (5 bases). Per the germline V gene, CDR1 is SGHRS and CDR2 is YFSETQ. Trimming took 7 bases from V and 7 from J, leaving 17 bases between them. CDR3 length: 13 amino acids. CDR3 residues: CASARGGRLGYTF. CDR3 coding DNA: TGCGCCAGCGCGAGGGGAGGGCGGCTTGGCTACACCTTC. Supplemented by reference TRBV5-1 and TRBJ1-2, the full variable domain reads KAGVTQTPRYLIKTRGQQVTLSCSPISGHRSVSWYQQTPGQGLQFLFEYFSETQRNKGNFPGRFSGRQFSNSRSEMNVSTLELGDSALYLCASARGGRLGYTFGSGTRLTVV.

A word on this clone: The same CDR3 is also encoded by other DNA sequences in this sample. This chain connects TRBV28 to TRBJ1-2, with D possibly being TRBD1 (5 bases). This CDR3 is 13 amino acids long. Trimming took off 3 bases at V and 5 bases at J, with 10 bases between the two ends. In germline, CDR1 is MDHEN, CDR2 SYDVKM. CDR3 coding DNA: TGTGCCAGCAGTTTGGGGAGGGGATATGGCTACACCTTC. It encodes CASSLGRGYGYTF.

This sequence joins TRBV5-4 and TRBJ2-3, with TRBD2 identical over 11 bases. The CDR3 is 15 amino acids. Per the germline V gene, CDR1 is SGHNT and CDR2 is YYREEE (reference sequence). Losses at the gene ends were 4 bases for V and 1 base for J; bases not matched to a gene: 2. DNA of the CDR3: TGTGCCAGCAGCCCGGGACTAGCGGGCACAGATACGCAGTATTTT. Its translation: CASSPGLAGTDTQYF.

The chain couples TRBV29-1 to TRBJ2-5; TRBD2 is a possible D gene (6 bases). The V and J ends lost 2 bases and 4 bases respectively, with 8 bases between them. Germline V gives CDR1 SQVTM, CDR2 ANQGSEA. The length of the CDR3 is 12 residues. The CDR3 sequence: CSVETGVETQYF. Written as DNA, the CDR3 is TGCAGCGTTGAAACGGGGGTAGAGACCCAGTACTTC.

J is TRBJ2-2 and V is TRBV7-8; TRBD1 might be the D (6 bases). Germline V gene sequence: CDR1 SGHVS, CDR2 FQNEAQ. V was trimmed by 1 base and J by 6 bases, leaving 15 bases between them. The CDR3 loop spans 16 amino acids. CDR3 in DNA: TGTGCCAGCAGCTTAGAGGTCAGGGGAGTAGCCGGGGAGCTGTTTTTT. It yields the protein CASSLEVRGVAGELFF. Full variable domain (outside the CDR3, taken from reference TRBV7-8 and TRBJ2-2): GAGVSQSPRYKVAKRGQDVALRCDPISGHVSLFWYQQALGQGPEFLTYFQNEAQLDKSGLPSDRFFAERPEGSVSTLKIQRTQQEDSAVYLCASSLEVRGVAGELFFGEGSRLTVL.

Points on this clone: This sample includes further DNA sequences coding for the same CDR3. The chain links TRBV19 to TRBJ2-3, with 8 bases aligning to TRBD2. CDR3 length: 13 amino acids. In germline, CDR1 is LNHDA, CDR2 SQIVND (reference sequence). J was trimmed by 3 bases and V by 8 bases; bases with no gene match: 4. This CDR3 reads CASRLAGTDTQYF. CDR3 sequence (DNA): TGTGCCAGTCGTTTAGCGGGGACAGATACGCAGTATTTT.

This clone was counted a single time. V and J are TRBV9 and TRBJ2-7; 15 positions match TRBD2. The CDR3 covers 17 residues. Trimming removed 0 bases from V and 7 bases from J; junction bases left unmatched: 8. In germline, CDR1 is SGDLS, CDR2 YYNGEE. CDR3 nucleotide sequence: TGTGCCAGCAGCGTAGGTGGACTAGCGGGAGGGCTGTGGGAGCAGTACTTC. It is translated as CASSVGGLAGGLWEQYF.

The chain combines TRBV7-9 with TRBJ1-3; D gene unclear. This CDR3 is built from 14 residues. V was cut by 2 bases and J by 4 bases, with 9 bases left in between. The germline CDR1 and CDR2 sequences are SEHNR and FQNEAQ (reference sequence). DNA of the CDR3: TGTGCCAGCAGCTTACAAACACCCGGAAACACCATATATTTT. This gives the protein CASSLQTPGNTIYF.

CDR3 sequence: CASRRQGRSEAFF. The CDR3 DNA reads as TGTGCCAGCAGAAGACAGGGTCGGTCTGAAGCTTTCTTT. The gene calls are TRBV28 and TRBJ1-1; 7 nucleotides agree with TRBD1. Germline assignment: CDR1 MDHEN and CDR2 SYDVKM. Germline trimming cut 6 bases from V and 6 bases from J; bases unmatched to any gene: 7. The CDR3 is 13 amino acids.

This clone was counted a single time. The chain couples TRBV5-4 to TRBJ2-7; possible D gene TRBD1, 6 bases. The CDR3 runs 16 residues. V lost 4 bases to trimming and J lost 6 bases, with 23 bases between them. Germline CDR1 SGHNT, CDR2 YYREEE (reference sequence). DNA for the CDR3: TGTGCCAGCAGCCCCGGCACAGGGAATGAACTGGTCGAGCAGTACTTC. Its protein product is CASSPGTGNELVEQYF.

V is TRBV7-8 and J is TRBJ2-5; 8 positions match TRBD2. The CDR3 sequence is 16 residues long. The V gene's germline CDR1 is SGHVS and CDR2 FQNEAQ. The V segment lost 1 base and the J segment 6 bases; nucleotides outside the gene matches: 10. CDR3: CASSLGGTRGGKTQYF. CDR3 nucleotides: TGTGCCAGCAGCTTAGGAGGGACTAGAGGGGGAAAGACCCAGTACTTC.

The chain uses TRBV7-9 and TRBJ1-6; 10 bases fit TRBD1. Trimming cost V 0 bases and J 5 bases; bases outside gene matches: 1. The CDR3 has 16 residues. CDR1 is SEHNR, CDR2 FQNEAQ, per germline (reference sequence). The CDR3 DNA follows: TGTGCCAGCAGCTTAGCGGGACAGGGGAATAATTCACCCCTCCACTTT. Translating gives CASSLAGQGNNSPLHF. Full variable domain (remainder filled in from reference TRBV7-9 and TRBJ1-6): DTGVSQNPRHKITKRGQNVTFRCDPISEHNRLYWYRQTLGQGPEFLTYFQNEAQLEKSRLLSDRFSAERPKGSFSTLEIQRTEQGDSAMYLCASSLAGQGNNSPLHFGNGTRLTVT.

The chain uses TRBV11-2 and TRBJ2-7, with 7 bases matching TRBD1. CDR3 length: 15 residues. Trimming cost V 5 bases and J 8 bases; bases outside gene matches: 15. Germline V CDR1 and CDR2: SGHAT, FQNNGV. The DNA for the CDR3 is TGTGCCAGCAGCCTACCCGGGACAGTCGATCAGAAGCAGTACTTC. As protein: CASSLPGTVDQKQYF.